This TCR beta chain was sequenced during a study of human T cells and chemical hapten exposure. Study details: Patients were mainly female, each with alopecia areata, totalis or universalis.

Time point indicated: patch test 3, about 24 weeks after DPC sensitization. Treatment here: therapeutic diphenylcyclopropenone sensitization with weekly scalp DPC. Blood collection took place prior to placing each patch test. Unique molecular identifiers were affixed to discrete cDNA molecules within the library. In the original processing: With a range of roughly 23,224 to 690,600, the median per sample was roughly 91,000 TCRs. TCRdb redid the calling of the RACE reads with MiXCR, one entry per CDR3 protein. The authors' filters were not applied to this entry. Of 97,000 or so distinct CDR3 sequences in the sample, 27% were seen once. With 3 bases clipped from V and 6 bases from J, the junction kept 7 bases outside the gene matches. Germline V lookup: CDR1 MNHEY, CDR2 SMNVEV (reference sequence). The CDR3 is 16 amino acids.

The chain employs TRBV27 and TRBJ2-7; 14 nucleotides match TRBD2. The sequenced sample was whole blood, obtained in connection with sensitization to the hapten diphenylcyclopropenone (DPC). This TCR derives from a middle-aged man with alopecia areata. Some clones in this sample may be carry-over from other donors' samples. CDR3 sequence reads: CASSLRLAGGPTEQYF. CDR3 bases: TGTGCCAGCAGTTTGAGACTAGCGGGAGGGCCTACCGAGCAGTACTTC.